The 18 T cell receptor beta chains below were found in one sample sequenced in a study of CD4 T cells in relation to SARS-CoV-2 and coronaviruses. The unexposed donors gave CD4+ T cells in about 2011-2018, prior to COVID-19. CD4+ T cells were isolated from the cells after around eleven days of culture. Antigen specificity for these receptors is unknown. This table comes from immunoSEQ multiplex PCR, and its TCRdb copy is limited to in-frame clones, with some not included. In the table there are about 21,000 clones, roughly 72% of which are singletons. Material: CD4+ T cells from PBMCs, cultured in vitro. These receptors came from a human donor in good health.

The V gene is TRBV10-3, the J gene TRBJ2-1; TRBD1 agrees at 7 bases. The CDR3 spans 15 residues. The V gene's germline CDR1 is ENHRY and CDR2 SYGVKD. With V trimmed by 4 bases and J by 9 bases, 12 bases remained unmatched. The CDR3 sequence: CAISVPTQGDTEQFF. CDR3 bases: TGTGCCATCAGTGTTCCAACTCAGGGGGACACTGAGCAGTTCTTC.

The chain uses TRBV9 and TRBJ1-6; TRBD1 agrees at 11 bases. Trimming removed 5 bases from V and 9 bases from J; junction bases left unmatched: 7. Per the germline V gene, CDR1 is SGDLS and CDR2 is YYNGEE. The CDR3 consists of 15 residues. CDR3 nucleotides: TGTGCCAGCAGTCAGCTTGGGACAGGGGGTTCACCCCTCCACTTT. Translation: CASSQLGTGGSPLHF.

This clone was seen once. CDR3 region: CASSFFTGSQNIQYF. In nucleotides, the CDR3 is TGTGCCAGCAGCTTTTTTACAGGGTCCCAAAACATTCAGTACTTC. This sequence joins TRBV5-4 and TRBJ2-4, with a tentative D call TRBD1 (6 bases). V was cut by 2 bases and J by 5 bases, with 14 bases left in between. Germline CDR1 and CDR2: SGHNT and YYREEE (reference sequence). This CDR3 is 15 amino acids long.

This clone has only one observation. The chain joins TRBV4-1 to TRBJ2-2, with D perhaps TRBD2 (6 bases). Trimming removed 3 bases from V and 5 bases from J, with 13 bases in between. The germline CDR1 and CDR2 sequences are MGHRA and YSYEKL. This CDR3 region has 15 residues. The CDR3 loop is CASSHRDWDTGELFF. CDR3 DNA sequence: TGCGCCAGCAGCCACCGGGACTGGGATACCGGGGAGCTGTTTTTT.

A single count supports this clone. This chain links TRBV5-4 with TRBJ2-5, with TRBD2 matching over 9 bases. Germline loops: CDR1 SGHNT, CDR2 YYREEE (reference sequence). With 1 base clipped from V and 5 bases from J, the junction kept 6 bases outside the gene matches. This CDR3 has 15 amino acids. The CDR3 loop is CASSLRLAGFETQYF. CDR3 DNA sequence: TGTGCCAGCAGCTTGAGGCTAGCGGGATTTGAGACCCAGTACTTC. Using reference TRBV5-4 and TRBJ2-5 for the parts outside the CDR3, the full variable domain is ETGVTQSPTHLIKTRGQQVTLRCSSQSGHNTVSWYQQALGQGPQFIFQYYREEENGRGNFPPRFSGLQFPNYSSELNVNALELDDSALYLCASSLRLAGFETQYFGPGTRLLVL.

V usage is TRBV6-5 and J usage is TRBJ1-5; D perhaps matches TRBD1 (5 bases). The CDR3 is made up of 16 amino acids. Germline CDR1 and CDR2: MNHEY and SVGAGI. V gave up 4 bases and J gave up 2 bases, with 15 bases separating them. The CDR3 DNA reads TGTGCCAGCAGTTTACCCCTGGTGGGGGGCAATCAGCCCCAGCATTTT. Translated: CASSLPLVGGNQPQHF.

The DNA for the CDR3 is TGTGCCAGCAGCCAAGAGGGGGCCAAGAAACTGTTTTTT. Encoded protein: CASSQEGAKKLFF. The rearrangement joins TRBV3-1 (or the pseudogene TRBV3-2) to TRBJ1-4, with D perhaps TRBD1 (6 bases). V gave up 0 bases and J gave up 11 bases, with 10 bases separating them. The CDR3 consists of 13 residues. Germline V gives CDR1 LGHDT, CDR2 YNNKEL (reference sequence).

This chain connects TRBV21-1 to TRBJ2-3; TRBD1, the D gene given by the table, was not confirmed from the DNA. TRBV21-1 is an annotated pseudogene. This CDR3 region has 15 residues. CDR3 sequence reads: CASSKLGTGTDTQYF. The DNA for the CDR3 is TGTGCCAGCAGCAAATTAGGGACAGGGACAGATACGCAGTATTTT.

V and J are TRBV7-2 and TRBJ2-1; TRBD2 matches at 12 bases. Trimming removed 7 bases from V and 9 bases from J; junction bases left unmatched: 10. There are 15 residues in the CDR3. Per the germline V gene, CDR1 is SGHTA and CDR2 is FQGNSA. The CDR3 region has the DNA TGTGCCAGCAACAATCGACTAGCGGGAGTGGGTGAGCAGTTCTTC. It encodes CASNNRLAGVGEQFF.

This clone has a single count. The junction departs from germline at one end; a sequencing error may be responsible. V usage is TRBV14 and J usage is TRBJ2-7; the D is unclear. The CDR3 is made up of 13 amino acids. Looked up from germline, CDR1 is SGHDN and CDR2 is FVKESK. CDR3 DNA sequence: TGTGCCAGCAGCCAATCGGCGGAAGCGACGAGCCACTTC. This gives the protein CASSQSAEATSHF.

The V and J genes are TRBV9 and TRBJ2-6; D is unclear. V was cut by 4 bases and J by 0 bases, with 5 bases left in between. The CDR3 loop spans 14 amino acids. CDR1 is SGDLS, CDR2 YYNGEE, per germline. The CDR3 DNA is TGTGCCAGCAGCTCCTACTCTGGGGCCAACGTCCTGACTTTC. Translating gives CASSSYSGANVLTF.

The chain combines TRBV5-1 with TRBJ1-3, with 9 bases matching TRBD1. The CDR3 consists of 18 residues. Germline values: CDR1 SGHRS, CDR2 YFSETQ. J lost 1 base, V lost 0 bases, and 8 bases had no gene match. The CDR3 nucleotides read TGCGCCAGCAGCTTGGGGGACAGGGCGCTCTTTTCTGGAAACACCATATATTTT. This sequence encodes CASSLGDRALFSGNTIYF.

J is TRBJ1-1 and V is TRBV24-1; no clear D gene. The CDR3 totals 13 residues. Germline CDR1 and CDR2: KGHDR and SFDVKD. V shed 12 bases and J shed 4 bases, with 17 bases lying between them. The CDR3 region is CAPPQIRTTEAFF. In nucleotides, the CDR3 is TGTGCCCCTCCACAGATCCGGACCACTGAAGCTTTCTTT.

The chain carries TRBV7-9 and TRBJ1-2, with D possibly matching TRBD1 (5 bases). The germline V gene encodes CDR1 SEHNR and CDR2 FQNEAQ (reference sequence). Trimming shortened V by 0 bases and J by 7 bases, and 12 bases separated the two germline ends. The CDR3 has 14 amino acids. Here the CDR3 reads CASSLAGQGTGYTF. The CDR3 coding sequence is TGTGCCAGCAGCTTAGCTGGGCAGGGAACTGGCTACACCTTC.

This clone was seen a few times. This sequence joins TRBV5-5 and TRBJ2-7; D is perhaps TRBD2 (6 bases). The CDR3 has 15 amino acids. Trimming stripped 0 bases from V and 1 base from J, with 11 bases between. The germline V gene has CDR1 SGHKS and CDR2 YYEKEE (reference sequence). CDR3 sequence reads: CASSLAGGGSYEQYF. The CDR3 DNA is TGTGCCAGCAGCTTGGCCGGGGGTGGGTCCTACGAGCAGTACTTC.

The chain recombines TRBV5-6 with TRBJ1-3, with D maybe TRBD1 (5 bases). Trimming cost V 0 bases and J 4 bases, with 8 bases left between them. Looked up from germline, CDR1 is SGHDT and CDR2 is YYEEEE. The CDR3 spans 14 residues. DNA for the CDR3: TGTGCCAGCAGCTTGGGAGGGGCGGGAAACACCATATATTTT. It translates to CASSLGGAGNTIYF.

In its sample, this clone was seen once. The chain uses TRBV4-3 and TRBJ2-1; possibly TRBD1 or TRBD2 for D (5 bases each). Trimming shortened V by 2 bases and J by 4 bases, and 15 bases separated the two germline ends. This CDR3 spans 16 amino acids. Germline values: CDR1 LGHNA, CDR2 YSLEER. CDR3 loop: CASSQLGQGGYNEQFF. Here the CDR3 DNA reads TGCGCCAGCAGCCAATTGGGGCAAGGAGGTTACAATGAGCAGTTCTTC.

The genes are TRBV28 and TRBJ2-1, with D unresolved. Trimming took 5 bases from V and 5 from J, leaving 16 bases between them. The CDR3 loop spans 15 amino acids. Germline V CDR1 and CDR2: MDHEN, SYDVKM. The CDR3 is CASSPNGPVHNEQFF. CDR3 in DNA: TGTGCCAGCAGTCCTAATGGGCCGGTACACAATGAGCAGTTCTTC.